This entry is about one TCR beta chain. Its antigen is not identified. The sample comes from a study of cytotoxic CD8 clonotypes in ibrutinib-treated CLL. The overall study: An average of about 250,000 productive templates and tens of thousands of productive rearrangements was obtained per sample. Overall study results and limits: Clonality went higher at ibrutinib response and then dropped back toward baseline at progression. The study found baseline clonality above age-matched healthy donors, tracking circulating CD8+ T-cell counts. Public clonotypes, found uncommonly, either contracted or stayed stable on treatment.

Profiling relied on immunoSEQ multiplex PCR, and the TCRdb table lists in-frame clones only, not all of them. This repertoire shows about 200,000 clones, about 72% found once; its top ten account for roughly 12%. The CDR3 contains 15 residues. Trimming removed 3 bases from V and 0 bases from J, with 10 bases in between. Germline CDR1 SGHTA, CDR2 FQGNSA. The source of this sequence is a human donor with chronic lymphocytic leukemia. The J gene is TRBJ2-3, the V gene TRBV7-2; D is unresolved. The source was PBMCs, collected after 24 months of ibrutinib treatment. The CDR3, as DNA: TGTGCCAGCAGCTTTTTCCCGCTGAGCACAGATACGCAGTATTTT. The encoded protein is CASSFFPLSTDTQYF.